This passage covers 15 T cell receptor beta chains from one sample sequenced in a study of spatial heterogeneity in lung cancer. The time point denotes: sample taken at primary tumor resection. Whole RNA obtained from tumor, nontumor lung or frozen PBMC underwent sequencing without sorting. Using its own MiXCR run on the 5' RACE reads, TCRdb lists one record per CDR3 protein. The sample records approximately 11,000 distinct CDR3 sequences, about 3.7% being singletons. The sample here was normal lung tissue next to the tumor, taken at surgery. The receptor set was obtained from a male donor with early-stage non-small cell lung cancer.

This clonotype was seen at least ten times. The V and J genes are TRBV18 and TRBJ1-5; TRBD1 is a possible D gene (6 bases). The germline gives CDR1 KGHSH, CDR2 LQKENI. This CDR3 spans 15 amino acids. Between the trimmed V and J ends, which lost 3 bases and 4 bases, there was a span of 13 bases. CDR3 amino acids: CASSPPGHANQPQHF. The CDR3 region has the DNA TGTGCCAGCTCACCCCCGGGACACGCGAATCAGCCCCAGCATTTT.

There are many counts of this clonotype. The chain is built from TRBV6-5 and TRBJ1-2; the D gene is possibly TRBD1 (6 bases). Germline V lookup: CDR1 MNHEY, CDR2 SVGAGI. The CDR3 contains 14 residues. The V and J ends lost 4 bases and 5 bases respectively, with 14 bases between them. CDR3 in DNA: TGTGCCAGCAGTTCCTCGGTGACAGGTTATGGCTACACCTTC. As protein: CASSSSVTGYGYTF.

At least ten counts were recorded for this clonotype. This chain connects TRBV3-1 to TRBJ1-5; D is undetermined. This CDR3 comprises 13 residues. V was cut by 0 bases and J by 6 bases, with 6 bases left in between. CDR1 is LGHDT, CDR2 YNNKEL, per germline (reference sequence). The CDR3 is CASSQDFGQPQHF. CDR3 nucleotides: TGTGCCAGCAGCCAAGATTTCGGTCAGCCCCAGCATTTT.

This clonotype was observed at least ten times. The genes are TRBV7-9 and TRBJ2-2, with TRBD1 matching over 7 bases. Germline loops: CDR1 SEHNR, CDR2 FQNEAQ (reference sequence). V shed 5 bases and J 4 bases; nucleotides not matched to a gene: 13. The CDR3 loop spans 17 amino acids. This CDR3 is CASSVRGTETSTGELFF. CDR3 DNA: TGTGCCAGCAGCGTGAGAGGGACAGAAACCTCCACCGGGGAGCTGTTTTTT. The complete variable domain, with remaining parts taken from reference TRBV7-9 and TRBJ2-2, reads DTGVSQNPRHKITKRGQNVTFRCDPISEHNRLYWYRQTLGQGPEFLTYFQNEAQLEKSRLLSDRFSAERPKGSFSTLEIQRTEQGDSAMYLCASSVRGTETSTGELFFGEGSRLTVL.

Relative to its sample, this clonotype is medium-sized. The CDR3, as DNA: TGTGCCAGCAGCTTAATATCCGCCGCCGGGGAGCTGTTTTTT. Translating gives CASSLISAAGELFF. The rearrangement links TRBV7-2 to TRBJ2-2; no firm D call. Germline V gives CDR1 SGHTA, CDR2 FQGNSA. V lost 2 bases and J lost 6, with 10 bases in between. The CDR3 totals 14 residues.

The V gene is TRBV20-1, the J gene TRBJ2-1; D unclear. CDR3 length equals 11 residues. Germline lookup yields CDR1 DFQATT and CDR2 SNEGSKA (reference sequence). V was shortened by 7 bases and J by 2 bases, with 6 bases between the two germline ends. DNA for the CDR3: TGCAGTGATTCACCCTACAATGAGCAGTTCTTC. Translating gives CSDSPYNEQFF.

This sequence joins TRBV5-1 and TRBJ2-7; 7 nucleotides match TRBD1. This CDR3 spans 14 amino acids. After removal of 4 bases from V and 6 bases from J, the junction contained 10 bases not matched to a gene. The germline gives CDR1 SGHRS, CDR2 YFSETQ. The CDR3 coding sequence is TGCGCCAGCAGCCCGTCGGGGACAGAAGCCGAGCAGTACTTC. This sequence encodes CASSPSGTEAEQYF.

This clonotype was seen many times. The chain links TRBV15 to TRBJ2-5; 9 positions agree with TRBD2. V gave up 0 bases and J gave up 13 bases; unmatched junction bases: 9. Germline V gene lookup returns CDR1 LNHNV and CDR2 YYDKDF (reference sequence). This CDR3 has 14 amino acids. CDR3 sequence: CATSREAGTSFVYF. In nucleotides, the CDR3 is TGTGCCACCAGCAGAGAAGCCGGGACTAGCTTCGTGTACTTC.

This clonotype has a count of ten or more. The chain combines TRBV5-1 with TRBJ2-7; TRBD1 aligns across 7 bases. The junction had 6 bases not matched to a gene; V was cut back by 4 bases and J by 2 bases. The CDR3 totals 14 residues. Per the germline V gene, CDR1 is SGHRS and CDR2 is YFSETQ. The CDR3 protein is CASSRQGDTYEQYF. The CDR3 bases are TGCGCCAGCAGCAGGCAGGGGGATACCTACGAGCAGTACTTC.

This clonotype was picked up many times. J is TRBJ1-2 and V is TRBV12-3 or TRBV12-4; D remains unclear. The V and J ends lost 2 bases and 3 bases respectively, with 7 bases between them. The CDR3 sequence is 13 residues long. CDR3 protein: CASSLMVDYGYTF. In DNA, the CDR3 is TGTGCCAGCAGTTTAATGGTGGACTATGGCTACACCTTC.

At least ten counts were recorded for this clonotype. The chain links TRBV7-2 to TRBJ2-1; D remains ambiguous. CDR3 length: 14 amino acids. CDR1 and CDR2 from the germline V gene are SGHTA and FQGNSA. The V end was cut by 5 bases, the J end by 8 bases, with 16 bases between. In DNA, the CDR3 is TGTGCCAGCAGCCCCGAGAAGTTAGCAGATGAGCAGTTCTTC. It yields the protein CASSPEKLADEQFF. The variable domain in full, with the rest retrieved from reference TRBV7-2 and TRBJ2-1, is GAGVSQSPSNKVTEKGKDVELRCDPISGHTALYWYRQSLGQGLEFLIYFQGNSAPDKSGLPSDRFSAERTGGSVSTLTIQRTQQEDSAVYLCASSPEKLADEQFFGPGTRLTVL.

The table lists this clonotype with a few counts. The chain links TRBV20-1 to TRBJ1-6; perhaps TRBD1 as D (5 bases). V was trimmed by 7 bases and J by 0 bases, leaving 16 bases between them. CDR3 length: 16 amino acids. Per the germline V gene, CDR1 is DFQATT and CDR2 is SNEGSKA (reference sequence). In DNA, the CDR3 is TGCAGTGTCATCTTCCCAGGGACCTCCTATAATTCACCCCTCCACTTT. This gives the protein CSVIFPGTSYNSPLHF.

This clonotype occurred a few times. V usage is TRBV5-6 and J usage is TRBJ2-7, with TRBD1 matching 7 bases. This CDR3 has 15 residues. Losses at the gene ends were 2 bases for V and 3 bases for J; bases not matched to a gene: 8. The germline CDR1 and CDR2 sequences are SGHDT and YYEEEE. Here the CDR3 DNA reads TGTGCCAGCAGCTTTCGACGGGACAGCTACTACGAGCAGTACTTC. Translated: CASSFRRDSYYEQYF.

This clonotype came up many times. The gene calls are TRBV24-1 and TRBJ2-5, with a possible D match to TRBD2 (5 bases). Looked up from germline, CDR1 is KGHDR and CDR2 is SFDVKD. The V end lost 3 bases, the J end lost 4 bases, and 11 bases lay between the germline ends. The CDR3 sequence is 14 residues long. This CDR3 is CATSDLSARETQYF. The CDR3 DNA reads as TGTGCCACCAGTGATCTTAGCGCCCGAGAGACCCAGTACTTC.

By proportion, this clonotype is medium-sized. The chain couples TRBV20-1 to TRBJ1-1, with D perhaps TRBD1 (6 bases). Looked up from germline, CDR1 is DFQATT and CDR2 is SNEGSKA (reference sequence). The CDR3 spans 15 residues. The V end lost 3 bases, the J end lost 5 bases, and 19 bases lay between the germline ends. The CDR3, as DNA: TGCAGTGCTAGGGATCCGACAGGACGCAGTACTGAAGCTTTCTTT. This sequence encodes CSARDPTGRSTEAFF.